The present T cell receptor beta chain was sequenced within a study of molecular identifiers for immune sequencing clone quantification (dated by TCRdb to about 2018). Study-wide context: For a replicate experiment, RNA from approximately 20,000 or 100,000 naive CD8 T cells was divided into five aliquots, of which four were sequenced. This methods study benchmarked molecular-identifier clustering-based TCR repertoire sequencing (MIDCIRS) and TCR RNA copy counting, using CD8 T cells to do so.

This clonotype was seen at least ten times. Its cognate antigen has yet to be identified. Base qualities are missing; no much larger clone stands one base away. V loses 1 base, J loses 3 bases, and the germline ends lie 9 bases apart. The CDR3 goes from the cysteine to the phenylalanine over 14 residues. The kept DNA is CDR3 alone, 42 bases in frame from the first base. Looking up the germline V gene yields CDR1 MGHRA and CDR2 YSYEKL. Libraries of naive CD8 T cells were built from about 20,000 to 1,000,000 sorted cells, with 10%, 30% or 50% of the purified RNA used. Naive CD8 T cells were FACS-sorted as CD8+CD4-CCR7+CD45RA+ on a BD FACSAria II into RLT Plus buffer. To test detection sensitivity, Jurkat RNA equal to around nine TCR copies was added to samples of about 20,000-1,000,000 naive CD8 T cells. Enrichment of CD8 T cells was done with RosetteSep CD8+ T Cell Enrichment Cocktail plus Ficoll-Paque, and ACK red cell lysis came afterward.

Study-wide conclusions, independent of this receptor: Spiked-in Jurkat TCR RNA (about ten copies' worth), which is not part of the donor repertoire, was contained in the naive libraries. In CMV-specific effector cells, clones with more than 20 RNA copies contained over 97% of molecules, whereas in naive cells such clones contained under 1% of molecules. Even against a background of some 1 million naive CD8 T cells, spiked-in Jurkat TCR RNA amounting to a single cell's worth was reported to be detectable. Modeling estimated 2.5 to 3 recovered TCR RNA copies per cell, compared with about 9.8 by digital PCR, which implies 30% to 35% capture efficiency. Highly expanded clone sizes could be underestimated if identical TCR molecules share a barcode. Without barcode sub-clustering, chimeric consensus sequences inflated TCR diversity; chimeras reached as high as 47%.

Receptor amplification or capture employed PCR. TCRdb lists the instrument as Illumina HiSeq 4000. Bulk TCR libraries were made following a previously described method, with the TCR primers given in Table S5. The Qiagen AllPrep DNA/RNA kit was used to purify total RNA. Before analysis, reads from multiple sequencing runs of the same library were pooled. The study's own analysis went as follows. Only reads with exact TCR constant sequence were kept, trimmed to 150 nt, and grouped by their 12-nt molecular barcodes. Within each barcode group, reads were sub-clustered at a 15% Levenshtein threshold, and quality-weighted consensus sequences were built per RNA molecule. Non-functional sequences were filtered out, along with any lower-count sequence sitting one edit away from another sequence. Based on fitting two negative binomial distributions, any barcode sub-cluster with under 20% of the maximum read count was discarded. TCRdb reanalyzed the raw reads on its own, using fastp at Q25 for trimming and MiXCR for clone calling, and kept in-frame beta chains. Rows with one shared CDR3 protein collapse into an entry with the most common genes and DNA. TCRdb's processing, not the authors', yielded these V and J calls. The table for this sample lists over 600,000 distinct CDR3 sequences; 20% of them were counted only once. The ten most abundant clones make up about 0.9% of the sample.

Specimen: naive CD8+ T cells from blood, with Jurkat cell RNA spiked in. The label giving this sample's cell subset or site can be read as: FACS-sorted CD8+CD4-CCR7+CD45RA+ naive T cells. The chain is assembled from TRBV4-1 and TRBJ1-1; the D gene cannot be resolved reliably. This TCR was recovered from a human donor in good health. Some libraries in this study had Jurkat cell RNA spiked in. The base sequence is TGCGCCAGCAGCCAAGCGGAAGGGTACACTGAAGCTTTCTTT. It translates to CASSQAEGYTEAFF.